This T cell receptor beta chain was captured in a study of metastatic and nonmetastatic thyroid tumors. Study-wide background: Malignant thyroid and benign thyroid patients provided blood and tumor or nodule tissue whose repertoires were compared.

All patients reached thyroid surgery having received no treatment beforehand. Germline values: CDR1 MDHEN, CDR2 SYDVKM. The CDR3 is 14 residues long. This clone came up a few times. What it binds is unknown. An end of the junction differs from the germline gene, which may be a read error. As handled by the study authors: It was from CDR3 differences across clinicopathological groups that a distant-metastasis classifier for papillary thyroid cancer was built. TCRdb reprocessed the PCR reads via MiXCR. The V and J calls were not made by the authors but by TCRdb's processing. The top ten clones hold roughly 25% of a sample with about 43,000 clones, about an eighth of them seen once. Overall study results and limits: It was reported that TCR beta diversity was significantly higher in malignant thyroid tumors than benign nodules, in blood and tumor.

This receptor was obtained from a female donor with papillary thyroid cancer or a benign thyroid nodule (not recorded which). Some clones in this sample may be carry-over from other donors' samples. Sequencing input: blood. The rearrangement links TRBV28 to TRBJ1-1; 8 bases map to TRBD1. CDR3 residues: CASIPRTGWAEASF. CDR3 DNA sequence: TGTGCCAGCATCCCTAGGACAGGGTGGGCTGAAGCTTCCTTT.